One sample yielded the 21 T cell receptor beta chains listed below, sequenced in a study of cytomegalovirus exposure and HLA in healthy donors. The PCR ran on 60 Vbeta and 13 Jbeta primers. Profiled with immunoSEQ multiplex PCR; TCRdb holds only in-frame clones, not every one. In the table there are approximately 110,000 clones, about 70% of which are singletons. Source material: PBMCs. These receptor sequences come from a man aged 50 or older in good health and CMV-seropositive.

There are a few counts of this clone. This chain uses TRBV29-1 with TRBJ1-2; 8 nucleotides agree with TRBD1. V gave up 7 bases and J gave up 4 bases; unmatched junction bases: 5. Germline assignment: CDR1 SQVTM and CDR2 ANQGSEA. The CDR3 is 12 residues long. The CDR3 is CSGTGPTYGYTF. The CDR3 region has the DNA TGCAGCGGGACAGGGCCCACCTATGGCTACACCTTC.

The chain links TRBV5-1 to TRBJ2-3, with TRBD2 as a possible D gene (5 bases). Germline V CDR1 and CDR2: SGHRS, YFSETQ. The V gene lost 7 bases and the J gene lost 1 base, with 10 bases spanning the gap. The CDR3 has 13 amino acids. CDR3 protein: CASSAGGTDTQYF. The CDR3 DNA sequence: TGCGCCAGCTCCGCCGGGGGCACAGATACGCAGTATTTT.

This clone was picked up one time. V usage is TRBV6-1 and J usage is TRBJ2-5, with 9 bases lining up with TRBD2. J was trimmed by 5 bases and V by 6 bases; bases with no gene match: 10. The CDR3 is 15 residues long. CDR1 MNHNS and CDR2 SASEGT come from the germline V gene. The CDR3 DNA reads TGTGCCAGCAGGAGGGTAGCGGGAGTTGAGGAGACCCAGTACTTC. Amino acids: CASRRVAGVEETQYF.

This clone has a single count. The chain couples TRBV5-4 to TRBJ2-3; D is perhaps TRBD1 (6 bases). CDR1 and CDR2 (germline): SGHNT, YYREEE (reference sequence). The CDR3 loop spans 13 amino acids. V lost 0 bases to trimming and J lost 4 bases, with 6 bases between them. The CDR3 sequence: CASSLDRADTQYF. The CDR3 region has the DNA TGTGCCAGCAGCTTGGACAGGGCAGATACGCAGTATTTT.

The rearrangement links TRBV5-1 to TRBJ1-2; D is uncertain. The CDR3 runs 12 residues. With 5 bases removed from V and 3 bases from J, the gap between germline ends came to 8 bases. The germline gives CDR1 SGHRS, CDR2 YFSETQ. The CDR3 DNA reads TGCGCCAGCAGGCCCGGAGACTATGGCTACACCTTC. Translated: CASRPGDYGYTF.

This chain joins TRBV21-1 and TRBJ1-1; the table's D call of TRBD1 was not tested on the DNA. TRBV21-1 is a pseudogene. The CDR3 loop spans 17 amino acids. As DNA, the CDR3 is TGTGCCAGCAGCAATCTAGCCCGACAGGGGTGCAACACTGAAGCTTTCTTT. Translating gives CASSNLARQGCNTEAFF.

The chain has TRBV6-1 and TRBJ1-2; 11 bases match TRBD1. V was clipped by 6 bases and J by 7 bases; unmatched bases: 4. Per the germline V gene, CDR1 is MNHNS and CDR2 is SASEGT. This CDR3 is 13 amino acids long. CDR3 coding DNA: TGTGCCAGCAGGGCCGGGACAGGGGGTGGCTACACCTTC. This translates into CASRAGTGGGYTF.

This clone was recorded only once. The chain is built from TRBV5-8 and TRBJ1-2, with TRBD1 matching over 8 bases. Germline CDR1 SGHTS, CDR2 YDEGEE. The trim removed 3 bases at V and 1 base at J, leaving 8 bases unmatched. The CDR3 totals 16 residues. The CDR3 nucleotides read TGTGCCAGCAGCTACGGGACAGGCGACCTTAACTATGGCTACACCTTC. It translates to CASSYGTGDLNYGYTF. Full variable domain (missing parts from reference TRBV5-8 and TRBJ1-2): EAGVTQSPTHLIKTRGQQATLRCSPISGHTSVYWYQQALGLGLQFLLWYDEGEERNRGNFPPRFSGRQFPNYSSELNVNALELEDSALYLCASSYGTGDLNYGYTFGSGTRLTVV.

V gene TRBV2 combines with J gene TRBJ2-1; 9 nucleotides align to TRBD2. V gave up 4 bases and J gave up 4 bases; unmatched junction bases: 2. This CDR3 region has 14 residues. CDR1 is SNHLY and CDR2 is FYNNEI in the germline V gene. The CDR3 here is CASSGLAVYNEQFF. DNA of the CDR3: TGTGCCAGCAGTGGACTAGCGGTATACAATGAGCAGTTCTTC. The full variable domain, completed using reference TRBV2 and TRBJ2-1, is EPEVTQTPSHQVTQMGQEVILRCVPISNHLYFYWYRQILGQKVEFLVSFYNNEISEKSEIFDDQFSVERPDGSNFTLKIRSTKLEDSAMYFCASSGLAVYNEQFFGPGTRLTVL.

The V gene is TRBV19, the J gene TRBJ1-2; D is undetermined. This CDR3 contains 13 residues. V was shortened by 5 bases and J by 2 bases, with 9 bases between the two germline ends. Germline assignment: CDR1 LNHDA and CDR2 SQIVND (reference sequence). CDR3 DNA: TGTGCCAGTAGTCGAGCGAAAAACTATGGCTACACCTTC. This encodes CASSRAKNYGYTF.

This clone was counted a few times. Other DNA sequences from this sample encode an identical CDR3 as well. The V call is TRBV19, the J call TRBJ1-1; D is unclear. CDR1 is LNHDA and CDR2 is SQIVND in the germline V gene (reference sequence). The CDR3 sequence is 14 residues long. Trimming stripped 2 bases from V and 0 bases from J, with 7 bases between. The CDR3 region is CASSIPSLNTEAFF. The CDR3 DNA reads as TGTGCCAGTAGTATACCCAGTCTGAACACTGAAGCTTTCTTT.

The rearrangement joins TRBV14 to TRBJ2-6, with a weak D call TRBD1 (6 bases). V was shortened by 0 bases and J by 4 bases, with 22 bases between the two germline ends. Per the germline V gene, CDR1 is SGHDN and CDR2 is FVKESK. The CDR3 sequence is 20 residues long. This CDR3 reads CASSQDTVRGGGIGANVLTF. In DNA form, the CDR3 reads TGTGCCAGCAGCCAAGATACGGTTCGGGGTGGGGGCATCGGGGCCAACGTCCTGACTTTC.

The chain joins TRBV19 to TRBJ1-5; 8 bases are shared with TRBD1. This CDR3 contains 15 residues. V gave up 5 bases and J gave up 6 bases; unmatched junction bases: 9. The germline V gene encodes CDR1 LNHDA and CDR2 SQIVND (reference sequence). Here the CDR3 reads CASSRVSGGSQPQHF. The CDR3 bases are TGTGCCAGTAGTCGGGTTTCAGGGGGCAGTCAGCCCCAGCATTTT. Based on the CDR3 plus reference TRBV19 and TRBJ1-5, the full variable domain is DGGITQSPKYLFRKEGQNVTLSCEQNLNHDAMYWYRQDPGQGLRLIYYSQIVNDFQKGDIAEGYSVSREKKESFPLTVTSAQKNPTAFYLCASSRVSGGSQPQHFGDGTRLSIL.

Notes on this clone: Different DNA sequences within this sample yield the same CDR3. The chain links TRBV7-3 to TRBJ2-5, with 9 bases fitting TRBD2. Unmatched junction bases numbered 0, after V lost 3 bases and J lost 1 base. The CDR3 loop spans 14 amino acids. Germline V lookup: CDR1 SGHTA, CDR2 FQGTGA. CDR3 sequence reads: CASSLTSGQETQYF. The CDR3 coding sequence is TGTGCCAGCAGCTTGACTAGCGGCCAAGAGACCCAGTACTTC.

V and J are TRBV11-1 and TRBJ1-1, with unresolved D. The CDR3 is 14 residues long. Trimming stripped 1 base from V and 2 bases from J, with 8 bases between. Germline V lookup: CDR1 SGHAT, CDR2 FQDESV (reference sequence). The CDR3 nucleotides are TGTGCCAGCAGCTTAGTTCTGGCAAACACTGAAGCTTTCTTT. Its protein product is CASSLVLANTEAFF.

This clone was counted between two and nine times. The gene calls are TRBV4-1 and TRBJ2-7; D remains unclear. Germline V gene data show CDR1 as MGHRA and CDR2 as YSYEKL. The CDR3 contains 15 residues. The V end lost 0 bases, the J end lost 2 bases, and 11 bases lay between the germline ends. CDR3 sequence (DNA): TGCGCCAGCAGCCAAGATTACCCACAGCCCTACGAGCAGTACTTC. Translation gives CASSQDYPQPYEQYF.

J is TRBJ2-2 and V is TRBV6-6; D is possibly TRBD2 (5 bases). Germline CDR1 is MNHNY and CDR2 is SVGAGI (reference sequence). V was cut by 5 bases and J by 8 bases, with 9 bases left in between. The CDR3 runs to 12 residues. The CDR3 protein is CASSPPGGELFF. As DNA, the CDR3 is TGTGCCAGCAGTCCCCCGGGGGGGGAGCTGTTTTTT.

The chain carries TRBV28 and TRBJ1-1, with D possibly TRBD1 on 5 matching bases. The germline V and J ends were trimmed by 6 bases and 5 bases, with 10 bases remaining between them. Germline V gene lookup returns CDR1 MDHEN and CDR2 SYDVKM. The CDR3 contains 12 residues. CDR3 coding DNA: TGTGCCAGCAGGGAGGGGAGAACTGAAGCTTTCTTT. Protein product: CASREGRTEAFF. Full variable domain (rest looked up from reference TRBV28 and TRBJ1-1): DVKVTQSSRYLVKRTGEKVFLECVQDMDHENMFWYRQDPGLGLRLIYFSYDVKMKEKGDIPEGYSVSREKKERFSLILESASTNQTSMYLCASREGRTEAFFGQGTRLTVV.

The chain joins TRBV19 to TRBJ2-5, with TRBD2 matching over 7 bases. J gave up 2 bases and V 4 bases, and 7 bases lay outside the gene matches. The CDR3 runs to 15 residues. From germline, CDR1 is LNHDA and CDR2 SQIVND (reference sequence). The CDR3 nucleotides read TGTGCCAGTAGTACCTTTGCGGGACTACAAGAGACCCAGTACTTC. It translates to CASSTFAGLQETQYF.

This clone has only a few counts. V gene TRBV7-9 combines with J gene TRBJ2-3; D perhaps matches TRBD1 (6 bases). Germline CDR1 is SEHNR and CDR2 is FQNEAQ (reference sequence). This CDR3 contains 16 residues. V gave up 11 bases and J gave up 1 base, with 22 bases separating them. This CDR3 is CAGAPWRAGGTDTQYF. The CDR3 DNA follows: TGTGCCGGAGCTCCTTGGCGGGCAGGGGGCACAGATACGCAGTATTTT.

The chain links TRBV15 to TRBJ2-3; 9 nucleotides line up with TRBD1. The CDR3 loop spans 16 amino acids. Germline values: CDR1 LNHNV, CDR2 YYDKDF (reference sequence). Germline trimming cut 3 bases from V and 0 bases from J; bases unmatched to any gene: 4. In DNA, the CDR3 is TGTGCCACCAGCAGGACAGGGGGAATTAGCACAGATACGCAGTATTTT. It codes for CATSRTGGISTDTQYF.